These 10 T cell receptor beta chains share one sample of origin, sequenced in a study of spatial heterogeneity in lung cancer. MiXCR, run by TCRdb on the 5' RACE reads, gives a single entry per CDR3 protein. The sample consists of about 11,000 distinct CDR3 sequences, roughly 3.5% of them appearing once. Time point denoted: sample taken at primary tumor resection. The study sequenced unsorted whole RNA from tumor, nontumor lung or frozen PBMC. This specimen consisted of PBMCs, obtained at surgery. All receptors derive from a female donor with early-stage non-small cell lung cancer.

This clonotype showed up just a few times. Being off target in a library aimed at alpha chains, this beta chain has a size of little meaning. The V gene is TRBV6-5, the J gene TRBJ2-2, with 8 bases matching TRBD2. V shed 6 bases, J shed 3 bases, and the junction held 3 bases outside the gene matches. The CDR3 loop spans 14 amino acids. Germline V gene sequence: CDR1 MNHEY, CDR2 SVGAGI. CDR3: CASSRTSHTGELFF. The CDR3 DNA reads as TGTGCCAGCAGCCGGACTAGCCACACCGGGGAGCTGTTTTTT.

This clonotype was observed at least ten times. This beta chain is off target for a library built for alpha chains, so its abundance means little. The chain employs TRBV9 and TRBJ2-6; TRBD1 or TRBD2 may be the D gene (5 bases each). Germline CDR1 SGDLS, CDR2 YYNGEE. V was pared by 0 bases and J by 0 bases, with 10 bases between. This CDR3 is 17 amino acids long. The CDR3 DNA reads TGTGCCAGCAGCGTAGTGGGGGAAACCTCTGGGGCCAACGTCCTGACTTTC. Translating gives CASSVVGETSGANVLTF.

This clonotype was counted many times. Because the library targeted alpha chains, this beta chain is an off-target read whose size means little. The J gene is TRBJ1-1, the V gene TRBV20-1; no firm D call. The length of the CDR3 is 12 residues. V lost 2 bases and J lost 2, with 6 bases in between. The germline V gene has CDR1 DFQATT and CDR2 SNEGSKA (reference sequence). CDR3 DNA sequence: TGCAGTGCTAGAAGGGTTAACACTGAAGCTTTCTTT. Translating it yields CSARRVNTEAFF.

This clonotype was detected ten times or more. Found in a library prepared for alpha chains, this beta chain is an off-target read, and its abundance has little meaning. The rearrangement joins TRBV9 to TRBJ2-3; D might be TRBD2 (5 bases). This CDR3 comprises 15 residues. The ends were cut back, 0 bases at V and 4 bases at J, with 12 bases in the middle. The V gene's germline CDR1 is SGDLS and CDR2 YYNGEE. The CDR3 sequence: CASSVGPAGADTQYF. CDR3 bases: TGTGCCAGCAGCGTAGGTCCGGCGGGCGCAGATACGCAGTATTTT. The full variable domain, rest sourced from reference TRBV9 and TRBJ2-3, is DSGVTQTPKHLITATGQRVTLRCSPRSGDLSVYWYQQSLDQGLQFLIQYYNGEERAKGNILERFSAQQFPDLHSELNLSSLELGDSALYFCASSVGPAGADTQYFGPGTRLTVL.

Of note for this clonotype: Because the library targeted alpha chains, this beta chain is an off-target read whose size means little. This chain connects TRBV6-2 or TRBV6-3 to TRBJ1-1; D is perhaps TRBD1 (5 bases). Deletions cut 6 bases from V and 0 bases from J, with 11 bases between. This CDR3 has 14 amino acids. The germline CDR1 and CDR2 sequences are MNHEY and SVGEGT. The CDR3 here is CASRPTVMNTEAFF. The CDR3 bases are TGTGCCAGCAGGCCGACAGTGATGAACACTGAAGCTTTCTTT.

This clonotype was seen ten or more times. Little can be read into the size of this beta chain, an off-target read in a library designed for alpha chains. V usage is TRBV27 and J usage is TRBJ2-7, with TRBD1 identical over 7 bases. This CDR3 has 15 amino acids. Unmatched junction bases numbered 12, after V lost 8 bases and J lost 2 bases. Germline CDR1 MNHEY, CDR2 SMNVEV (reference sequence). The CDR3 loop reads CASHSSGQRTYEQYF. In nucleotides, the CDR3 is TGTGCCAGCCATTCCTCGGGACAGAGAACCTACGAGCAGTACTTC.

This clonotype was counted at least ten times. This beta chain appears as a stray read in a library generated for alpha chains; its size is not informative. The chain has TRBV6-6 and TRBJ2-4; 8 nucleotides match TRBD2. CDR1 is MNHNY and CDR2 is SVGAGI in the germline V gene (reference sequence). The CDR3 consists of 16 residues. V was pared by 2 bases and J by 6 bases, with 9 bases of the junction left unmatched. Written as DNA, the CDR3 is TGTGCCAGCAGTTACGACGGGGGGGCCCGTGGAAACATTCAGTACTTC. Translated, it gives CASSYDGGARGNIQYF.

This clonotype was observed at least ten times. Being off target in a library aimed at alpha chains, this beta chain has a size of little meaning. The chain combines TRBV27 with TRBJ2-7; 10 bases map to TRBD1. The CDR3 has 15 amino acids. The germline gives CDR1 MNHEY, CDR2 SMNVEV (reference sequence). V trimming: 6 bases; J trimming: 1 base; junction bases outside the gene matches: 6. CDR3 sequence reads: CASRLRDRGSYEQYF. The DNA for the CDR3 is TGTGCCAGCAGACTCAGGGACAGGGGATCCTACGAGCAGTACTTC.

A word on this clonotype: This beta chain turned up in a library designed for alpha chains; as an off-target read, its abundance says little. The rearrangement joins TRBV28 to TRBJ2-7; unclear D gene. V was shortened by 7 bases and J by 6 bases, with 16 bases between the two germline ends. This CDR3 comprises 13 residues. The germline V gene encodes CDR1 MDHEN and CDR2 SYDVKM. The chain's CDR3 is CASTLAASREQYF. The CDR3 DNA reads TGTGCCAGCACGCTGGCAGCGAGCCGCGAGCAGTACTTC.

This clonotype was observed many times. The library was prepared for alpha chains; this beta chain is a stray read, so its frequency means little. This chain links TRBV5-4 with TRBJ2-5; D unresolved. V was cut by 4 bases and J by 7 bases, with 14 bases left in between. Germline loops: CDR1 SGHNT, CDR2 YYREEE (reference sequence). The CDR3 runs 13 residues. The CDR3 sequence is CASSLGTTGTQYF. CDR3 DNA sequence: TGTGCCAGCAGCCTGGGAACTACTGGGACCCAGTACTTC.